These 9 T cell receptor beta chains were all obtained from the same sample, sequenced in a study of monozygotic twins with inflammatory bowel disease. Following a re-call of the 5' RACE reads, TCRdb has one entry per CDR3 protein and lacks DNA. Its clone listing holds tens of thousands of distinct CDR3 sequences. Sequenced: blood. Source of these receptors: a human donor with ulcerative colitis or Crohn's disease, or a healthy co-twin of an affected twin (not recorded which).

Here the CDR3 reads CASSSEDSYNEQFF. This chain uses TRBV3-1 with TRBJ2-1. From germline, CDR1 is LGHDT and CDR2 YNNKEL (reference sequence). CDR3 length equals 14 residues.

The V and J genes are TRBV5-1 and TRBJ1-1; the TRBD1 assignment by TCRdb is unverifiable without DNA. The CDR3 runs 15 residues. Germline CDR1 is SGHRS and CDR2 is YFSETQ. The CDR3 loop is CASSSDDRGDTEAFF.

This CDR3 reads CASSRDSRSWNTEAFF. The J gene is TRBJ1-1, the V gene TRBV3-1; TCRdb designates TRBD1, a call that cannot be tested without DNA. The CDR3 sequence is 16 residues long. Per germline, CDR1 LGHDT and CDR2 YNNKEL (reference sequence).

This CDR3 is CASSLTGPGELFF. V is TRBV5-6 and J is TRBJ2-2. Germline values: CDR1 SGHDT, CDR2 YYEEEE. This CDR3 has 13 amino acids. The whole variable domain, remainder taken from reference TRBV5-6 and TRBJ2-2, is DAGVTQSPTHLIKTRGQQVTLRCSPKSGHDTVSWYQQALGQGPQFIFQYYEEEERQRGNFPDRFSGHQFPNYSSELNVNALLLGDSALYLCASSLTGPGELFFGEGSRLTVL.

The rearrangement uses TRBV4-2 and TRBJ2-5; TCRdb picks TRBD2, but there is no DNA to check that call. Germline-derived CDR1 and CDR2 are LGHNA and YNFKEQ. This CDR3 has 16 amino acids. CDR3 in amino acids: CASSRRTGLAEETQYF.

V gene TRBV19 combines with J gene TRBJ2-1. Per germline, CDR1 LNHDA and CDR2 SQIVND (reference sequence). The CDR3 has 12 residues. CDR3 protein: CASSMGYNEQFF.

V and J are TRBV7-3 and TRBJ2-7; TCRdb designates TRBD1, a call that cannot be tested without DNA. The germline CDR1 and CDR2 sequences are SGHTA and FQGTGA. This CDR3 region has 13 residues. The CDR3 reads CASSRQPGYEQYF.

J is TRBJ2-3 and V is TRBV20-1. This CDR3 spans 13 amino acids. The germline V gene encodes CDR1 DFQATT and CDR2 SNEGSKA (reference sequence). Here the CDR3 reads CSAPDHTVGTQYF.

The chain is built from TRBV27 and TRBJ1-2. The CDR3 spans 14 residues. Germline lookup yields CDR1 MNHEY and CDR2 SMNVEV (reference sequence). CDR3: CASKYSTQSYGYTF.